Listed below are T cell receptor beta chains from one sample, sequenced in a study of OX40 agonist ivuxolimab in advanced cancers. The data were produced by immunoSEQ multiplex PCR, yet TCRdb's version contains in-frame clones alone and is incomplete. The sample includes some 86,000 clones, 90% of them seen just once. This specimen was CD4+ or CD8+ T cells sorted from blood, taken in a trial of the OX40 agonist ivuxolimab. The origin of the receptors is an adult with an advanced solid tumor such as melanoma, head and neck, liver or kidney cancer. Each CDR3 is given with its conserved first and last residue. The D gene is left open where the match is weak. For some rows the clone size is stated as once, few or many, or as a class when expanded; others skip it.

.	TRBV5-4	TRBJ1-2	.	TGTGCCAGCAGCCGACGCGTGAGGCCTCTCCACGGGGACTATGGCTACACCTTC	CASSRRVRPLHGDYGYTF
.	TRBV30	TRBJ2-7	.	TGTGCCTGGAGTGTAGGGGGTCCGGCGACCTACGAGCAGTACTTC	CAWSVGGPATYEQYF
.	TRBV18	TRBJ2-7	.	TGTGCCAGCTCACTACCAGGGGCCCAATCCTACGAGCAGTACTTC	CASSLPGAQSYEQYF
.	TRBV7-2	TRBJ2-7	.	TGTGCCAGCAGCCCTCTACCGGGACACCTCTACGAGCAGTACTTC	CASSPLPGHLYEQYF
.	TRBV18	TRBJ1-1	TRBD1	TGTGCCAGCTCGCCGGGACAGGGGGCCAAGAACACTGAAGCTTTCTTT	CASSPGQGAKNTEAFF
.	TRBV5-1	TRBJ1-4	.	TGCGCCAGCAGCTTGTTGGGGGTGCGGGAAAAACTGTTTTTT	CASSLLGVREKLFF
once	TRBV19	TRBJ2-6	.	TGTGCCAGTAGTATGCCCCCAAGGGCCAACGTCCTGACTTTC	CASSMPPRANVLTF
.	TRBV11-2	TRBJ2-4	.	TGTGCCAGCAGCTTAGGTAGGGGGGCGGTCAAAAACATTCAGTACTTC	CASSLGRGAVKNIQYF
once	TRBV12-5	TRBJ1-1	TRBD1	TGTGCTAGTGGTTTAGGGGGCGGCACTGAAGCTTTCTTT	CASGLGGGTEAFF
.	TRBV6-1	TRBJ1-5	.	TGTGCCAGCGCCCGAAGGGATCAGCCCCAGCATTTT	CASARRDQPQHF
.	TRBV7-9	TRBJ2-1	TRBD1	TGTGCCAGCAGCCGAGGGACAGGGTTTCACAATGAGCAGTTCTTC	CASSRGTGFHNEQFF
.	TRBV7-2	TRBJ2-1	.	TGTGCCAGCAGTCCACAGGGAAGGACGGAGCAGTTCTTC	CASSPQGRTEQFF
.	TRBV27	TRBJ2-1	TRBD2	TGTGCCAGCAGTTTATCCCCCGCCACTAGCGGGGGGAATGAGCAGTTCTTC	CASSLSPATSGGNEQFF
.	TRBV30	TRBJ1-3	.	TGTGCCTGGACTCGTGGAGGAAACACCATATATTTT	CAWTRGGNTIYF
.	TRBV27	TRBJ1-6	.	TGTGCCAGCAGTTTAGACGCAAGCTCCTATAATTCACCCCTCCACTTT	CASSLDASSYNSPLHF
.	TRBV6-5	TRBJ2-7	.	TGTGCCAGCAGTGATGAGGGCCCGTCCTACGAGCAGTACTTC	CASSDEGPSYEQYF
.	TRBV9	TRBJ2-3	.	TGTGCCAGCAGCGTGGGACTTCTTAGCACAGATACGCAGTATTTT	CASSVGLLSTDTQYF
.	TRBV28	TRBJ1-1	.	TGTGCCAGCAGTTTCCAGGAGGTTGAAGCTTTCTTT	CASSFQEVEAFF
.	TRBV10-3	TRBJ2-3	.	TGTGCCATCGAAGGGTCCGGCACAGATACGCAGTATTTT	CAIEGSGTDTQYF
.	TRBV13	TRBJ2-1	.	TGTGCCAGCAGCACCCCCTGGGTTAGTCCGACCTACAATGAGCAGTTCTTC	CASSTPWVSPTYNEQFF
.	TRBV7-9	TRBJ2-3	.	TGTGCCAGCAGCATAACAGGGATGGAAACAGATACGCAGTATTTT	CASSITGMETDTQYF
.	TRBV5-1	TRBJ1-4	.	TGCGCCAGCAGCTTGTATCCAGGGCGTTCAGAAAAACTGTTTTTT	CASSLYPGRSEKLFF
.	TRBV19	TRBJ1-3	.	TGTGCCAGTAGTCCCAGGGTAAGCCCTGGAAACACCATATATTTT	CASSPRVSPGNTIYF
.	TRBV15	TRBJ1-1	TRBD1	TGTGCCACCAGCAGAGGGGACAGATTTATGAACACTGAAGCTTTCTTT	CATSRGDRFMNTEAFF
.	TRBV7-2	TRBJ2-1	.	TGTGCCAGCAGCCCTCACACAGCTGGCCATGAGCAGTTCTTC	CASSPHTAGHEQFF
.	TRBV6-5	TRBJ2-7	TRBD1	TGTGCCAGCAGTAGGGGACAGGCCTCCTACGAGCAGTACTTC	CASSRGQASYEQYF
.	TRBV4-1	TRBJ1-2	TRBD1	TGCGCCAGCAGCCACAACCCCCGGGACAGGGCGTCTTTGGATGGCTACACCTTC	CASSHNPRDRASLDGYTF
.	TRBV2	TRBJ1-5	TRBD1	TGTGCCAGCAAGAAAACAGGGGCGTCTCAGCCCCAGCATTTT	CASKKTGASQPQHF
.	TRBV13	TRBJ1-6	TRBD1	TGTGCCAGCAGCTTAGACAGGGGAGGAAATTCACCCCTCCACTTT	CASSLDRGGNSPLHF
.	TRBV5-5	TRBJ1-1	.	TGTGCCAGCAGCTTGGCTTTGAACACTGAAGCTTTCTTT	CASSLALNTEAFF
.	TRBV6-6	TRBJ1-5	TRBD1	TGTGCCAGCAGATCACAGGGGGCTGGCAATCAGCCCCAGCATTTT	CASRSQGAGNQPQHF
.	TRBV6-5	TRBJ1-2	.	TGTGCCAGCAGTTACCGCCAGGGTAGCGGCTACACCTTC	CASSYRQGSGYTF
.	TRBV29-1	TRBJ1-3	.	TGCAGCGTAACAGGGAGGCTAGGCGGAAACACCATATATTTT	CSVTGRLGGNTIYF
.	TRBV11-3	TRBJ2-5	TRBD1	TGTGCCAGCAGCCTTCAAGGGGGCGCCGAGACCCAGTACTTC	CASSLQGGAETQYF
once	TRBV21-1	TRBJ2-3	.	TGTGCCAGCAGCAAAGAGGTGCATGGGGGGATCACAGATACGCAGTATTTT	CASSKEVHGGITDTQYF
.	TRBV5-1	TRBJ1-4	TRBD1	TGCGCCAGCAGCTTGGGACAGGGCAATGAAAAACTGTTTTTT	CASSLGQGNEKLFF
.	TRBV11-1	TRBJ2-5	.	TGTGCCAGCAGCGACGACTGGGCGGGGCAAGAGACCCAGTACTTC	CASSDDWAGQETQYF